The 18 T cell receptor beta chains presented below share a single source sample, sequenced in a study of T cell responses to AZD1222 COVID-19 vaccine. Assay used: immunoSEQ multiplex PCR; TCRdb lists only in-frame clones, some missing. Of 130,000 to 150,000 clones listed, 92% are singletons. The starting material was peripheral blood, obtained on day 0 of AZD1222 vaccination. These receptors all stem from an adult in good health.

CDR3 sequence reads: CAISESIAISYNEQFF. DNA of the CDR3: TGTGCCATCAGTGAGTCGATAGCGATCTCCTACAATGAGCAGTTCTTC. The chain carries TRBV10-3 and TRBJ2-1; D perhaps matches TRBD2 (5 bases). CDR3 length equals 16 residues. Trimming stripped 0 bases from V and 0 bases from J, with 9 bases between. From germline, CDR1 is ENHRY and CDR2 SYGVKD.

The sample holds a few counts of this clone. Other nucleotide sequences from this sample produce the same CDR3. V gene TRBV5-1 combines with J gene TRBJ1-1; the D is unclear. The germline gives CDR1 SGHRS, CDR2 YFSETQ. This CDR3 comprises 13 residues. V was shortened by 0 bases and J by 1 base, with 4 bases between the two germline ends. CDR3 amino acids: CASSLAGNTEAFF. For the CDR3, the DNA is TGCGCCAGCAGCTTGGCCGGGAACACTGAAGCTTTCTTT.

CDR3 in amino acids: CASSLDRGTYNEQFF. The DNA for the CDR3 is TGTGCCAGCAGCTTAGACAGGGGGACCTACAATGAGCAGTTCTTC. This chain connects TRBV11-2 to TRBJ2-1, with 7 bases lining up with TRBD1. Germline V gene sequence: CDR1 SGHAT, CDR2 FQNNGV. With V trimmed by 0 bases and J by 2 bases, 1 base remained unmatched. The CDR3 is made up of 15 amino acids.

The V gene is TRBV7-9, the J gene TRBJ1-2; D may be TRBD1 (5 bases). The CDR3 covers 14 residues. Germline lookup yields CDR1 SEHNR and CDR2 FQNEAQ (reference sequence). Trimming shortened V by 6 bases and J by 6 bases, and 17 bases separated the two germline ends. The DNA for the CDR3 is TGTGCCAGCAGGAAAAGACGGGGGGTAGATGGCTACACCTTC. Protein sequence: CASRKRRGVDGYTF. Filled out from reference TRBV7-9 and TRBJ1-2, the complete variable domain reads DTGVSQNPRHKITKRGQNVTFRCDPISEHNRLYWYRQTLGQGPEFLTYFQNEAQLEKSRLLSDRFSAERPKGSFSTLEIQRTEQGDSAMYLCASRKRRGVDGYTFGSGTRLTVV.

V usage is TRBV5-6 and J usage is TRBJ2-7, with TRBD1 matching 7 bases. J gave up 7 bases and V 0 bases, and 7 bases lay outside the gene matches. The CDR3 consists of 14 residues. The germline V gene encodes CDR1 SGHDT and CDR2 YYEEEE. The DNA for the CDR3 is TGTGCCAGCAGCTTGGGACAGGGTTTCGGGGAGCAGTACTTC. Translated: CASSLGQGFGEQYF.

This clone has just one count. The chain combines TRBV7-9 with TRBJ2-1; D remains unclear. Germline V CDR1 and CDR2: SEHNR, FQNEAQ (reference sequence). This CDR3 is 13 amino acids long. Trimming cost V 0 bases and J 9 bases, with 9 bases left between them. The chain's CDR3 is CASSLALGSEQFF. Here the CDR3 DNA reads TGTGCCAGCAGCTTAGCGCTGGGTTCTGAGCAGTTCTTC.

V usage is TRBV2 and J usage is TRBJ1-1; TRBD1 might be the D (6 bases). Trimming removed 6 bases at V and 7 bases at J, with 15 bases between. The CDR3 runs 13 residues. The germline CDR1 and CDR2 sequences are SNHLY and FYNNEI. CDR3 sequence: CASSSQRGGEAFF. CDR3 in DNA: TGTGCCAGCAGCTCACAGCGAGGGGGTGAAGCTTTCTTT. Combining the CDR3 with reference TRBV2 and TRBJ1-1 gives the whole variable domain EPEVTQTPSHQVTQMGQEVILRCVPISNHLYFYWYRQILGQKVEFLVSFYNNEISEKSEIFDDQFSVERPDGSNFTLKIRSTKLEDSAMYFCASSSQRGGEAFFGQGTRLTVV.

This chain links TRBV5-1 with TRBJ2-6; D is ambiguous. Germline loops: CDR1 SGHRS, CDR2 YFSETQ. CDR3 size: 18 residues. V shed 2 bases and J shed 0 bases, with 15 bases lying between them. Here the CDR3 reads CASSFRTALSSGANVLTF. In DNA form, the CDR3 reads TGCGCCAGCAGCTTCAGGACGGCCCTAAGCTCTGGGGCCAACGTCCTGACTTTC.

The V gene is TRBV10-2, the J gene TRBJ2-7, with D perhaps matching TRBD2 (5 bases). V lost 9 bases to trimming and J lost 3 bases, with 15 bases between them. Per the germline V gene, CDR1 is WSHSY and CDR2 is SAAADI. The CDR3 is 13 amino acids. The CDR3 spells CASLDLRDYEQYF. The CDR3 DNA reads TGCGCCAGTCTAGATCTCCGGGACTACGAGCAGTACTTC.

CDR3: CASSRDPTGGETQYF. Here the CDR3 DNA reads TGCGCCAGCAGCCGCGATCCGACAGGCGGTGAGACCCAGTACTTC. The genes are TRBV4-1 and TRBJ2-5; perhaps TRBD1 as D (6 bases). The CDR3 length is 15 residues. The V end was cut by 4 bases, the J end by 5 bases, with 17 bases between. CDR1 and CDR2 (germline): MGHRA, YSYEKL.

In nucleotides, the CDR3 is TGCGCCAGCAGCTTGGCCCGAGGACAGGGGACCTACGAGCAGTACTTC. Its translation is CASSLARGQGTYEQYF. The V gene is TRBV5-1, the J gene TRBJ2-7, with 9 bases lining up with TRBD1. The CDR3 is 16 residues long. Germline CDR1 SGHRS, CDR2 YFSETQ. With V trimmed by 0 bases and J by 2 bases, 6 bases remained unmatched.

The chain links TRBV19 to TRBJ1-4; D call uncertain. Germline V gene sequence: CDR1 LNHDA, CDR2 SQIVND (reference sequence). CDR3 length: 11 amino acids. V lost 6 bases and J 8 bases, leaving 7 bases between the germline ends. CDR3 coding DNA: TGTGCCAGTAGCGTAGGGGAAAAACTGTTTTTT. Encoded protein: CASSVGEKLFF.

The rearrangement joins TRBV27 to TRBJ2-1; 11 bases line up with TRBD2. The CDR3 has 15 residues. V was pared by 3 bases and J by 5 bases, with 3 bases of the junction left unmatched. Germline values: CDR1 MNHEY, CDR2 SMNVEV (reference sequence). The CDR3 protein is CASSFGTSGNNEQFF. CDR3 nucleotides: TGTGCCAGCAGTTTCGGGACTAGCGGCAACAATGAGCAGTTCTTC.

CDR3 in amino acids: CASSQGLGGNTEAFF. In DNA, the CDR3 is TGTGCCAGCAGCCAAGGCCTAGGGGGCAACACTGAAGCTTTCTTT. This chain connects TRBV4-2 to TRBJ1-1; 7 bases are shared with TRBD1. Trimming cost V 1 base and J 2 bases; bases outside gene matches: 4. The length of the CDR3 is 15 residues. Per the germline V gene, CDR1 is LGHNA and CDR2 is YNFKEQ.

V is TRBV4-1 and J is TRBJ2-1, with TRBD1 identical over 10 bases. Losses at the gene ends were 1 base for V and 9 bases for J; bases not matched to a gene: 12. This CDR3 comprises 17 residues. Germline lookup yields CDR1 MGHRA and CDR2 YSYEKL. CDR3 region: CASSQGIGDRGVGEQFF. The CDR3 DNA follows: TGCGCCAGCAGCCAAGGAATCGGGGACAGGGGAGTTGGTGAGCAGTTCTTC.

The V call is TRBV28, the J call TRBJ2-7; 8 bases agree with TRBD1. V shed 3 bases and J 2 bases; nucleotides not matched to a gene: 9. The germline CDR1 and CDR2 sequences are MDHEN and SYDVKM. This CDR3 is 16 amino acids long. The CDR3 loop reads CASSFRRGLLTYEQYF. DNA for the CDR3: TGTGCCAGCAGTTTCCGCAGGGGGCTTCTGACCTACGAGCAGTACTTC.

This chain uses TRBV28 with TRBJ2-2, with a weak D call TRBD1 (6 bases). The CDR3 consists of 15 residues. The germline gives CDR1 MDHEN, CDR2 SYDVKM. V lost 7 bases and J 0 bases, leaving 12 bases between the germline ends. CDR3 in DNA: TGTGCCAGCACCGAACAGGGTTCGAACACCGGGGAGCTGTTTTTT. Its protein product is CASTEQGSNTGELFF.

This chain connects TRBV13 to TRBJ2-7; weak D call: TRBD1 (5 bases). Germline values: CDR1 PRHDT, CDR2 FYEKMQ (reference sequence). V was clipped by 4 bases and J by 5 bases, with 9 bases between them. The CDR3 is 12 residues long. CDR3 DNA: TGTGCCAGCAGCTCTGGGGCCAACGAGCAGTACTTC. Its translation: CASSSGANEQYF. Together with reference TRBV13 and TRBJ2-7, the CDR3 gives the full variable domain: AAGVIQSPRHLIKEKRETATLKCYPIPRHDTVYWYQQGPGQDPQFLISFYEKMQSDKGSIPDRFSAQQFSDYHSELNMSSLELGDSALYFCASSSGANEQYFGPGTRLTVT.